This T cell receptor beta chain is from a study of T cells after yellow fever vaccination. Between the trimmed V and J ends, which lost 1 base and 1 base, there was a span of 10 bases. The germline CDR1 and CDR2 sequences are DFQATT and SNEGSKA (reference sequence). The CDR3 is made up of 14 amino acids. TCRdb reprocessed the 5' RACE reads with MiXCR, giving one entry per CDR3 protein. The sample consists of 450,000 to 550,000 distinct CDR3 sequences, about a fifth of them appearing once. The chain uses TRBV20-1 and TRBJ1-1; tentative D call: TRBD1 (6 bases). The specimen comprised PBMCs, sampled 15 days after the yellow fever booster vaccination. The source of this sequence is a man aged 30-40 years who received the YFV17D yellow fever vaccine. The CDR3, as DNA: TGCAGTGCTAGAGGAGCGACAGGGAACACTGAAGCTTTCTTT. This translates into CSARGATGNTEAFF.